This paragraph covers one T cell receptor beta chain sequence. Its antigen is as yet unknown. Other DNA sequences within the sample encode an identical CDR3. A split of CD4+ cells into CD45RA+ naive and CD45RA-negative memory subsets was performed. The sample is drawn from a study of shared clonotypes between healthy human individuals. The overall study: With ages of 18 to 49, the donors were two women and three men. Findings and caveats of the study: All-four-donor shared clonotypes had higher generation probabilities than non-shared clonotypes did.

Each PCR replicate from the sorted subsets contained around 0.2 ug DNA, which is some 30,000 T cell genomes. Sequencing used immunoSEQ multiplex PCR; TCRdb keeps in-frame clones, though not all of them. Among just over 2,000,000 clones, 85% to 95% were seen once, and the ten largest hold approximately 0.13%. Germline-derived CDR1 and CDR2 are SGHRS and YFSETQ. Trimming cost V 0 bases and J 3 bases, with 7 bases left between them. The CDR3 extends over 13 amino acids. Material for sequencing was naive CD4+ T cells sorted from blood. Subset specified: CD45RA+ positively selected. This chain connects TRBV5-1 to TRBJ2-7, with D unresolved. The clonotype was recovered from a man younger than 30 in good health. CDR3 amino acids: CASSLEASYEQYF. In nucleotides, the CDR3 is TGCGCCAGCAGCTTGGAGGCTAGCTACGAGCAGTACTTC.